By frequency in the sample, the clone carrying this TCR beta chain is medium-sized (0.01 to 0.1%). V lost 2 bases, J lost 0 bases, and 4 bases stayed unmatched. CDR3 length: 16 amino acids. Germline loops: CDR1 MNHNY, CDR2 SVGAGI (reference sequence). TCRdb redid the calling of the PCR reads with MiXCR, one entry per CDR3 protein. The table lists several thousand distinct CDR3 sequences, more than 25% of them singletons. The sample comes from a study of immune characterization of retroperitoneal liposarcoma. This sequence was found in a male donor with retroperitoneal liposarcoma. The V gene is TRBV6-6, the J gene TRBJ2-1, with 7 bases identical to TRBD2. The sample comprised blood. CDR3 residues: CASSYGTSVSYNEQFF. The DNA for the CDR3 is TGTGCCAGCAGTTACGGCACTAGCGTCTCCTACAATGAGCAGTTCTTC.